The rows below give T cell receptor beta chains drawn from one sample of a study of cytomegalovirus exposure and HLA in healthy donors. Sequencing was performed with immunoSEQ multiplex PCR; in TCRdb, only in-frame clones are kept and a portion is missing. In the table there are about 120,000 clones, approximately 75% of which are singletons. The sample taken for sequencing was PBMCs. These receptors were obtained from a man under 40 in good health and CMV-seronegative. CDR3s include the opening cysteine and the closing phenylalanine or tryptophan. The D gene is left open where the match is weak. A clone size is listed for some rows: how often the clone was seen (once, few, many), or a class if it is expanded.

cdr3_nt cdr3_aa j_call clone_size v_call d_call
TGTGCCAGTACCCGGAGCGATAATTCACCCCTCCACTTT CASTRSDNSPLHF TRBJ1-6 - TRBV6-5 -
TGTGCCAGCGACGAACTAGAGGAGGCAGGGGGGTTAGACGAGCAGTACTTC CASDELEEAGGLDEQYF TRBJ2-7 - TRBV21-1 -
TGTGCCAGCAGCTCACCCGCCGAGGGGGCGGCCTACAATGAGCAGTTCTTC CASSSPAEGAAYNEQFF TRBJ2-1 - TRBV28 TRBD1
TGCGCCAGCAGCCCCCCGGGGGGGAACACTGAAGCTTTCTTT CASSPPGGNTEAFF TRBJ1-1 - TRBV5-1 -
TGCGCCAGCAGCCAGACTACCACAGGGGGACGTGAAAAACTGTTTTTT CASSQTTTGGREKLFF TRBJ1-4 - TRBV4-1 TRBD1
TGCGCCAGCAGCTTGTCTGGCGGGACCAGCTACAATGAGCAGTTCTTC CASSLSGGTSYNEQFF TRBJ2-1 - TRBV5-1 -
TGTTCCAGCAGTAGGACTAGCGGGGGCCTTATTGACAATGAGCAGTTCTTC CSSSRTSGGLIDNEQFF TRBJ2-1 - TRBV7-9 TRBD2
TGTGCCTGGAGTGAGTGGCCCCGCTACACCTTC CAWSEWPRYTF TRBJ1-2 - TRBV30 -
TGTGCCAGCTCACCTACAAATCAGCCCCAGCATTTT CASSPTNQPQHF TRBJ1-5 - TRBV18 -
TGCGCCAGCAGTTCGGGGGAGAGTTATGGCTACACCTTC CASSSGESYGYTF TRBJ1-2 - TRBV4-1 -
TGTGCCAGCAGTGCATTTAGCGGGGACGGAAACATTCAGTACTTC CASSAFSGDGNIQYF TRBJ2-4 - TRBV2 TRBD2
TGTGCCAGCTCCCCCGCAAGCTCCTACGAGCAGTACTTC CASSPASSYEQYF TRBJ2-7 - TRBV13 -
TGTGCCAGCAGCATGACCGGGACAGGGGGGGACGAGCAGTACTTC CASSMTGTGGDEQYF TRBJ2-7 once TRBV9 TRBD1
TGTGCCAGCAGCTCAGGGACAGGGATCTACGAGCAGTACTTC CASSSGTGIYEQYF TRBJ2-7 few TRBV13 TRBD1
TGTGCCAGCAGTGAACCGGGACAGGGGGACTACGAGCAGTACTTC CASSEPGQGDYEQYF TRBJ2-7 - TRBV25-1 TRBD1
TGTGCCAGCAGCCTAGGACAAGCAAGAAGCACAGATACGCAGTATTTT CASSLGQARSTDTQYF TRBJ2-3 once TRBV7-3 -
TGCAGCGTTGACGAGGGGGACACTGAAGCTTTCTTT CSVDEGDTEAFF TRBJ1-1 - TRBV29-1 -
TGCAGTGCGTACCCGTTTGAGGGGCAGTATTTT CSAYPFEGQYF TRBJ2-3 few TRBV20-1 -
TGTGCCAGCAGCGAGTATAACAGGGGGAACACCGGGGAGCTGTTTTTT CASSEYNRGNTGELFF TRBJ2-2 - TRBV9 TRBD1
TGCAGCGCGAAGGGACTTACAACTAATGAAAAACTGTTTTTT CSAKGLTTNEKLFF TRBJ1-4 once TRBV29-1 -
TGTGCCAGCAGCCCGACAGTTGCTGGAAACACCATATATTTT CASSPTVAGNTIYF TRBJ1-3 - TRBV11-2 -
- CASSVGGGTLEF TRBJ2-3 few TRBV9 -
TGTGCCAGCAGTTCGCCAGGGGTTGGTGAAGCTTTCTTT CASSSPGVGEAFF TRBJ1-1 - TRBV6-5 -
TGTGCCAGCAGGAGAGAATTTGGACTGGGACTTTTCTTC CASRREFGLGLFF TRBJ2-7 - TRBV2 -
TGTGCCAGCAGCGTCTACCGGGACTTGAGCACAGATACGCAGTATTTT CASSVYRDLSTDTQYF TRBJ2-3 - TRBV9 -
TGTGCCAGTAGTATAGTTCTGGACGCGGGGGAGCAGTACTTC CASSIVLDAGEQYF TRBJ2-7 - TRBV19 -
TGTGCCAGCAGTGTCGCCCGGGGCACTGAAGCTTTCTTT CASSVARGTEAFF TRBJ1-1 - TRBV25-1 -
TGTGCCAGCAGCTTGGGGGTGGGGGCGGGCTACGAGCAGTACTTC CASSLGVGAGYEQYF TRBJ2-7 - TRBV5-4 -
TGTGCCAGCAGCTTGGGTCCCGGGAATGAAAAACTGTTTTTT CASSLGPGNEKLFF TRBJ1-4 - TRBV7-9 -
TGTGCCAGCATTCTCGGGGAGGGTTTTGGTGGCTACACCTTC CASILGEGFGGYTF TRBJ1-2 - TRBV7-2 -
TGTGCCAGCAGTTTAACCTCAGATCAGCCCCAGCATTTT CASSLTSDQPQHF TRBJ1-5 - TRBV6-5 -
TGTGCCAGCTCAACAAATTACAGGGGTCGGGATTCACCCCTCCACTTT CASSTNYRGRDSPLHF TRBJ1-6 - TRBV18 TRBD1
TGTGCCAGCAGCTCTCGGACAGCTAACACCGGGGAGCTGTTTTTT CASSSRTANTGELFF TRBJ2-2 - TRBV7-2 -
TGCGCCAGCAGCTTGGAAAACAGGGCCCACGGCTACACCTTC CASSLENRAHGYTF TRBJ1-2 few TRBV5-1 -
TGCGCCAGCAGTGAGGGGCAGGGGGCGATCTACGAGCAGTACTTC CASSEGQGAIYEQYF TRBJ2-7 - TRBV10-1 TRBD1
TGCGCCAGCAGCTTGGATAGGGGAGGAAGGGAAAAACTGTTTTTT CASSLDRGGREKLFF TRBJ1-4 - TRBV5-1 -
TGTGCCAGCAGCTTTCTAGCGGACCCACAAGAGACCCAGTACTTC CASSFLADPQETQYF TRBJ2-5 - TRBV7-8 TRBD2
TGCGCCAGCAGTCGAAGCGGGGGTAACGGGGAGCTGTTTTTT CASSRSGGNGELFF TRBJ2-2 - TRBV4-3 TRBD2
TGTGCCAGCAGTTACGGGGGACTAGCAGGCTACGAGCAGTACTTC CASSYGGLAGYEQYF TRBJ2-7 - TRBV6-6 TRBD2
TGTGCCAGCAGCTTAGGGCTAGCGGGGCCTCAAGAGACCCAGTACTTC CASSLGLAGPQETQYF TRBJ2-5 - TRBV7-2 TRBD2
TGTGCCAGCGCCCGGTGGGCAGGGGGATCCGAGCAGTACTTC CASARWAGGSEQYF TRBJ2-7 - TRBV6-4 TRBD1
TGTGCCTGGAGTGTTGGGCTCATGAACACTGAAGCTTTCTTT CAWSVGLMNTEAFF TRBJ1-1 - TRBV30 -
TGTGCCAGCAGTTTCCTTGGACAGAACTATGGCTACACCTTC CASSFLGQNYGYTF TRBJ1-2 - TRBV27 -
TGTGCCAGCAGCCCTGGGACTAGCGGTCAAGAGACCCAGTACTTC CASSPGTSGQETQYF TRBJ2-5 - TRBV11-1 TRBD2
TGTGCCAGCAGACGATCAGGGAACACTGAAGCTTTCTTT CASRRSGNTEAFF TRBJ1-1 few TRBV28 -
TGTGCCAGTAGTATGTTTGGGACAGACCAAGAGACCCAGTACTTC CASSMFGTDQETQYF TRBJ2-5 - TRBV19 TRBD1
TGTGCCAGCAGCTTAAAACCCCGACTAGCGGGACAAGAGACCCAGTACTTC CASSLKPRLAGQETQYF TRBJ2-5 - TRBV7-3 TRBD2
TGTGCCAGCAGCGAACCGACTAGCGGGGGGGCAAGAGAGACCCAGTACTTC CASSEPTSGGARETQYF TRBJ2-5 - TRBV9 TRBD2
TGTGCCAGCAGCGCAGCCTCAGGGGGTGGAAGGAGTGAAAAACTGTTTTTT CASSAASGGGRSEKLFF TRBJ1-4 few TRBV9 TRBD1
TGTGCCAGCTCACCCCGGGACAGGGGGCTGGGCACTGAAGCTTTCTTT CASSPRDRGLGTEAFF TRBJ1-1 - TRBV18 TRBD1
TGTGCCAGCAGCCGGGGACTCCACTACGAGCAGTACTTC CASSRGLHYEQYF TRBJ2-7 once TRBV14 -
TGTGCCACCAGCAGAGCGGGGTCTGGAAACACCATATATTTT CATSRAGSGNTIYF TRBJ1-3 - TRBV15 -
TGTGCCAGCAGCTTCATAGGACAGGGACGTTCCTACGAGCAGTACTTC CASSFIGQGRSYEQYF TRBJ2-7 - TRBV7-9 TRBD1